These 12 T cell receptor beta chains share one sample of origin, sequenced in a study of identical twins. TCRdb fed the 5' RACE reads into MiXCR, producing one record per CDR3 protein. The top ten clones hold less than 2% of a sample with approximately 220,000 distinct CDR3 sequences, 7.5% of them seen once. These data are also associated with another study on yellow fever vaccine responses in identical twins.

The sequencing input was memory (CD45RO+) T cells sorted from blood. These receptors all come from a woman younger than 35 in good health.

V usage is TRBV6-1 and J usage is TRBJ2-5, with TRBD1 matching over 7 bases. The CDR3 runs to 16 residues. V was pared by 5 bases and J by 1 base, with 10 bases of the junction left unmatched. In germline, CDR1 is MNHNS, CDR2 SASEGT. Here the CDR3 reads CASSNLGKGAQETQYF. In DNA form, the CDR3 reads TGTGCCAGCAGTAATTTAGGGAAGGGGGCCCAAGAGACCCAGTACTTC.

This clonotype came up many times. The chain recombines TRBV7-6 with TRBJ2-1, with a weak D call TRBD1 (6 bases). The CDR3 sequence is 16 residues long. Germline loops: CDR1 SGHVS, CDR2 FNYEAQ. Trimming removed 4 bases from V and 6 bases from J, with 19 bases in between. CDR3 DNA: TGTGCCAGCAGCTCATACAGGGAATTTGGGTTCAATGAGCAGTTCTTC. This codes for CASSSYREFGFNEQFF.

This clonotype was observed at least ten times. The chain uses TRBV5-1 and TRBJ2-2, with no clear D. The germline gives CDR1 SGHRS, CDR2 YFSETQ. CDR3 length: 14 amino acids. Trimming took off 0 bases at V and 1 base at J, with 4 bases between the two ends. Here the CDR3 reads CASSLDGNTGELFF. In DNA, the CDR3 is TGCGCCAGCAGCTTGGATGGGAACACCGGGGAGCTGTTTTTT.

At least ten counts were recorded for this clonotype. The CDR3 loop reads CASSLDLRQVPNKPGELFF. The DNA for the CDR3 is TGTGCCAGCAGCTTGGATCTTCGGCAGGTCCCAAATAAGCCCGGGGAGCTGTTTTTT. The chain is built from TRBV5-6 and TRBJ2-2; unclear D gene. V was trimmed by 0 bases and J by 6 bases, leaving 24 bases between them. This CDR3 region has 19 residues. Germline CDR1 SGHDT, CDR2 YYEEEE.

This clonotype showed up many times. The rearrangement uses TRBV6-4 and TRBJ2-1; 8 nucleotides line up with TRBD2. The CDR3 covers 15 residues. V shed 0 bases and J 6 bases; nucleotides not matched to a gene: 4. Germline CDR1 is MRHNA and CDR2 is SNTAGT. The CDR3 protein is CASSDSAGLVNEQFF. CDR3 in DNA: TGTGCCAGCAGTGACTCAGCGGGACTAGTCAATGAGCAGTTCTTC.

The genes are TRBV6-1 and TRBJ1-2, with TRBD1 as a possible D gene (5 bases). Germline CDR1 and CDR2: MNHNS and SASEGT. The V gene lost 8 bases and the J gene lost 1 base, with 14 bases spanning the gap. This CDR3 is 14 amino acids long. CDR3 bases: TGTGCCAGCCGGAAGACGGGACGTAACTATGGCTACACCTTC. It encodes CASRKTGRNYGYTF.

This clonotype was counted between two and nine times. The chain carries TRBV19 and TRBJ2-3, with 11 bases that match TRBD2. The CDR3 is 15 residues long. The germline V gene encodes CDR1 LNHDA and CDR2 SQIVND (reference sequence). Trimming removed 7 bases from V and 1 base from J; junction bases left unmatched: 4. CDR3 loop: CASMPGLAGTDTQYF. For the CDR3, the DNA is TGTGCCAGTATGCCGGGACTAGCGGGCACAGATACGCAGTATTTT. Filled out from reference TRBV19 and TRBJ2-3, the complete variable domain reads DGGITQSPKYLFRKEGQNVTLSCEQNLNHDAMYWYRQDPGQGLRLIYYSQIVNDFQKGDIAEGYSVSREKKESFPLTVTSAQKNPTAFYLCASMPGLAGTDTQYFGPGTRLTVL.

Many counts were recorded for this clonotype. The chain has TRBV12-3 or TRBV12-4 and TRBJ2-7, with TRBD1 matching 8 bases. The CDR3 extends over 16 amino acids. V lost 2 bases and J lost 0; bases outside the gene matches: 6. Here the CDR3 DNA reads TGTGCCAGCAGTTTACTGGGACAGGAGATCTCCTACGAGCAGTACTTC. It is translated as CASSLLGQEISYEQYF.

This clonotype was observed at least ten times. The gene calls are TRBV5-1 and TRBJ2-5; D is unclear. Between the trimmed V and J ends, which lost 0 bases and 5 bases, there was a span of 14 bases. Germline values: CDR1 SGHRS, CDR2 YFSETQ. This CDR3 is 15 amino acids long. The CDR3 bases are TGCGCCAGCAGCTTGGGAACCCCCTCGAGGGAGACCCAGTACTTC. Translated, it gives CASSLGTPSRETQYF.

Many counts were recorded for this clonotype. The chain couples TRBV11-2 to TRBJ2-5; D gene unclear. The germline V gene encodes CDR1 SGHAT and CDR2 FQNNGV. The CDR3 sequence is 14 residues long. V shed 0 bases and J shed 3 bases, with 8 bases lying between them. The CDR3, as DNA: TGTGCCAGCAGCTTAGATCGTCCGGAAGAGACCCAGTACTTC. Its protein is CASSLDRPEETQYF.

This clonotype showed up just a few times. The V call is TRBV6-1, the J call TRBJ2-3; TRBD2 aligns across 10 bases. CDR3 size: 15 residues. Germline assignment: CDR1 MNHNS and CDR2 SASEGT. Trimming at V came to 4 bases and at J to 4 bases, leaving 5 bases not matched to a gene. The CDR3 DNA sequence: TGTGCCAGCAGTGTCAGGACTAGCGGCTCAGATACGCAGTATTTT. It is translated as CASSVRTSGSDTQYF.

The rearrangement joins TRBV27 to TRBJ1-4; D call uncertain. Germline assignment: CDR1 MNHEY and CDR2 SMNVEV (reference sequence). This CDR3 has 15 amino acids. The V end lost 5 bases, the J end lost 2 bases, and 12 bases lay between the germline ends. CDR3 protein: CASSLRAYTNEKLFF. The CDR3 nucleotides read TGTGCCAGCAGTCTCCGGGCCTACACTAATGAAAAACTGTTTTTT.